The clone carrying this T cell receptor beta chain has a handful of counts. The antigen remains unidentified. This sample was taken from a study of type 1 and type 2 diabetes patients. On the study more broadly: Magnetic bead positive selection isolated CD4+ or CD8+ T cells from PBMCs.

Study-wide results and limits: Age and gender were not matched between study groups.

Germline-derived CDR1 and CDR2 are MNHEY and SVGAGI. The CDR3 is 13 amino acids. Trimming shortened V by 0 bases and J by 3 bases, and 6 bases separated the two germline ends. PCR was run on genomic DNA. Amplification of the beta chain CDR3 used 30 forward and 13 reverse multiplex primers. TCRdb analysed the multiplex PCR reads with MiXCR anew, one entry per CDR3 protein. The table lists approximately 260,000 distinct CDR3 sequences, approximately 50% of them singletons. This rearrangement joins TRBV6-5 to TRBJ2-7, with D possibly matching TRBD1 (5 bases). Sequenced sample: peripheral blood mononuclear cells (PBMCs). The receptor was derived from a man aged 18 to 35 with type 2 diabetes. In DNA form, the CDR3 reads TGTGCCAGCAGTTACTCCCAGGGCTACGAGCAGTACTTC. Its translation is CASSYSQGYEQYF.